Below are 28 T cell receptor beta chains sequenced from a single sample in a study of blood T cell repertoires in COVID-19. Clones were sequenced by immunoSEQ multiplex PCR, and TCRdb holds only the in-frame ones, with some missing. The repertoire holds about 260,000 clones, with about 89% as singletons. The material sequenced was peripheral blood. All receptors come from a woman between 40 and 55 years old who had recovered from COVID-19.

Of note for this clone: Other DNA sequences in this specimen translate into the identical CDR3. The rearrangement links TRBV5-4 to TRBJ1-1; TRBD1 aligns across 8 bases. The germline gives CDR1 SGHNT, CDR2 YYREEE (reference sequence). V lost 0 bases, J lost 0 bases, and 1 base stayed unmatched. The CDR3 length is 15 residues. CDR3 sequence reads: CASSLGTGLNTEAFF. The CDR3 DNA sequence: TGTGCCAGCAGCTTGGGGACAGGGCTGAACACTGAAGCTTTCTTT.

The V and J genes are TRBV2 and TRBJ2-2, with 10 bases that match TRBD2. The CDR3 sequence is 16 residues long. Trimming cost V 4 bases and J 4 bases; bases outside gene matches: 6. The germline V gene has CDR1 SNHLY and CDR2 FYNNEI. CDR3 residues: CASSGSGGATTGELFF. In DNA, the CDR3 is TGTGCCAGCAGTGGCAGCGGGGGGGCCACCACCGGGGAGCTGTTTTTT. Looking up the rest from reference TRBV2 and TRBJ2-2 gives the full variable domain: EPEVTQTPSHQVTQMGQEVILRCVPISNHLYFYWYRQILGQKVEFLVSFYNNEISEKSEIFDDQFSVERPDGSNFTLKIRSTKLEDSAMYFCASSGSGGATTGELFFGEGSRLTVL.

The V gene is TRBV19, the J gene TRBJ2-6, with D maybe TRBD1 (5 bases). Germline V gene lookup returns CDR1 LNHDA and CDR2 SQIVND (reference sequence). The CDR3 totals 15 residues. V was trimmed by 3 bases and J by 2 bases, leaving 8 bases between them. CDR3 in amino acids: CASSMSRAGANVLTF. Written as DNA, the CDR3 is TGTGCCAGTAGTATGAGCAGGGCTGGGGCCAACGTCCTGACTTTC.

CDR3: CASRSSGGMATGELFF. Here the CDR3 DNA reads TGTGCCAGCAGATCTAGCGGGGGGATGGCCACCGGGGAGCTGTTTTTT. The rearrangement uses TRBV7-9 and TRBJ2-2, with 11 nucleotides matching TRBD2. Germline V CDR1 and CDR2: SEHNR, FQNEAQ (reference sequence). With 6 bases clipped from V and 4 bases from J, the junction kept 7 bases outside the gene matches. There are 16 residues in the CDR3.

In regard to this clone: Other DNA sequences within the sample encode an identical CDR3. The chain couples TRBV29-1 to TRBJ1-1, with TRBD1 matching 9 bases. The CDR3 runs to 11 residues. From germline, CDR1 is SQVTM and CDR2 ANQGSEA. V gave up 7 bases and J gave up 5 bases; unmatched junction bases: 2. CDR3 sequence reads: CSADRGTEAFF. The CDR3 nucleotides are TGCAGCGCCGACAGGGGGACTGAAGCTTTCTTT.

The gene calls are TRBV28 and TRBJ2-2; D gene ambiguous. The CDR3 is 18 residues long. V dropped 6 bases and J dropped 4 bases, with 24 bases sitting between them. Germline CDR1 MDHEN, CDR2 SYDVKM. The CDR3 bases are TGTGCCAGCAGCCTTTTCCCCTTGGGCGCCTTTGGCACCGGGGAGCTGTTTTTT. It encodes CASSLFPLGAFGTGELFF.

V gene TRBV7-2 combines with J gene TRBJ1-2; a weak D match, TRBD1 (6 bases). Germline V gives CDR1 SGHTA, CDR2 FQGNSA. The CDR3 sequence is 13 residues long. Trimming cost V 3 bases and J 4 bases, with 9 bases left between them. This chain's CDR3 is CASSFTGTYGYTF. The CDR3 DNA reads TGTGCCAGCAGCTTTACAGGGACCTATGGCTACACCTTC.

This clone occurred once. For the CDR3, the DNA is TGTGCCAGCAGTTTAATAGGGGGCACAGATACGCAGTATTTT. This encodes CASSLIGGTDTQYF. The rearrangement uses TRBV27 and TRBJ2-3; D may be TRBD1 (5 bases). The germline CDR1 and CDR2 sequences are MNHEY and SMNVEV (reference sequence). Trimming removed 2 bases at V and 1 base at J, with 7 bases between. This CDR3 has 14 residues.

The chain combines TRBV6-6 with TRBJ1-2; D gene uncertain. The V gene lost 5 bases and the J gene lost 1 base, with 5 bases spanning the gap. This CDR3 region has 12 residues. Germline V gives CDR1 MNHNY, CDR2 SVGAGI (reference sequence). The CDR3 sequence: CASSPGNYGYTF. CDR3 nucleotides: TGTGCCAGCAGTCCGGGTAACTATGGCTACACCTTC.

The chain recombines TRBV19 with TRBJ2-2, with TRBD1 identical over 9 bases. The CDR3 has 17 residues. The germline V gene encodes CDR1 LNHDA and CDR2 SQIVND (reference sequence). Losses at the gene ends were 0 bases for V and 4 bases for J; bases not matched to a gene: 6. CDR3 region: CASSIEVNRGPTGELFF. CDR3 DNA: TGTGCCAGTAGTATAGAGGTGAACAGGGGGCCCACCGGGGAGCTGTTTTTT.

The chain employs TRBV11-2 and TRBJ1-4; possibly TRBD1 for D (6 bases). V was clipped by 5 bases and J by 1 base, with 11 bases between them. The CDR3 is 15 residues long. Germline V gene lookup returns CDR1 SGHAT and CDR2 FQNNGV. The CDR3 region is CASSLGGGTNEKLFF. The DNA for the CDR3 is TGTGCCAGCAGCCTAGGGGGAGGAACTAATGAAAAACTGTTTTTT. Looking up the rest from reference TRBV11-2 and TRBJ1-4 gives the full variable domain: EAGVAQSPRYKIIEKRQSVAFWCNPISGHATLYWYQQILGQGPKLLIQFQNNGVVDDSQLPKDRFSAERLKGVDSTLKIQPAKLEDSAVYLCASSLGGGTNEKLFFGSGTQLSVL.

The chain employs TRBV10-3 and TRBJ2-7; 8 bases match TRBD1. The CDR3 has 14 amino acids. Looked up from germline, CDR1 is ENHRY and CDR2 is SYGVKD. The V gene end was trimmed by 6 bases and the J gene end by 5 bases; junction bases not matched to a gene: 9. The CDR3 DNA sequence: TGTGCCATCAGACCGGGACAGGAGATCCACGAGCAGTACTTC. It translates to CAIRPGQEIHEQYF.

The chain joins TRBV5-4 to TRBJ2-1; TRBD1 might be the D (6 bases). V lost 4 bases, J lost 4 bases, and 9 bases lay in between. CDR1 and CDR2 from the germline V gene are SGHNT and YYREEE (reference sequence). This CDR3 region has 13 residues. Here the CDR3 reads CASSKQGYNEQFF. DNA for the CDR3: TGTGCCAGCAGCAAACAGGGTTACAATGAGCAGTTCTTC.

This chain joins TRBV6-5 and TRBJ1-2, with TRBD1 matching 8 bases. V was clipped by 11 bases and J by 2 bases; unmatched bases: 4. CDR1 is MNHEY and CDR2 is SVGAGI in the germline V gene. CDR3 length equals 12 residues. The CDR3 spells CAVTGGNYGYTF. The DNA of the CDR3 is TGTGCCGTCACAGGGGGGAACTATGGCTACACCTTC.

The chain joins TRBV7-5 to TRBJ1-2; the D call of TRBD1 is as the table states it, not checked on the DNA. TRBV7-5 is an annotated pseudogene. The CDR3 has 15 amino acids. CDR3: CARRNWADRVSGYTF. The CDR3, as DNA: TGTGCCAGAAGGAATTGGGCGGACAGGGTCTCTGGCTACACCTTC.

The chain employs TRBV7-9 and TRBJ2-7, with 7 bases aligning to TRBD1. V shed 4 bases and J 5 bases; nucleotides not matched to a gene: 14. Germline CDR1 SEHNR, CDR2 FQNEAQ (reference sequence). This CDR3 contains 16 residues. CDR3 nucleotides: TGTGCCAGCAGCTCACCCTACAGGGGTCTCAGGGACGAGCAGTACTTC. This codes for CASSSPYRGLRDEQYF.

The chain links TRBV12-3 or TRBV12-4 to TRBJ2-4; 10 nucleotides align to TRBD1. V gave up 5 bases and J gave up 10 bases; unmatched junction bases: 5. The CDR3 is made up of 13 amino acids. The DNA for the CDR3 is TGTGCCAGCAGTATCCGGGACAGGGGAATTCAGTACTTC. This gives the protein CASSIRDRGIQYF.

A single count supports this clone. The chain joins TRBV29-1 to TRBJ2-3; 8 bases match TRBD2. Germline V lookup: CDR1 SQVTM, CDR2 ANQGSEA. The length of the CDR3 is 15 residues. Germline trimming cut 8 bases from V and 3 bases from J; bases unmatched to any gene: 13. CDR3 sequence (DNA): TGCAGCTCTAATGTCGGAGTAGCGGGGACAGATACGCAGTATTTT. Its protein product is CSSNVGVAGTDTQYF.

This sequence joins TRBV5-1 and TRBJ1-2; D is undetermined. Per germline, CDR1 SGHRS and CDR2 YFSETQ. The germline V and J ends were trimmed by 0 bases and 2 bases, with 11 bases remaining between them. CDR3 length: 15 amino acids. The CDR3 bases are TGCGCCAGCAGCTTGGGGGTGGCGGCGAACTATGGCTACACCTTC. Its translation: CASSLGVAANYGYTF.

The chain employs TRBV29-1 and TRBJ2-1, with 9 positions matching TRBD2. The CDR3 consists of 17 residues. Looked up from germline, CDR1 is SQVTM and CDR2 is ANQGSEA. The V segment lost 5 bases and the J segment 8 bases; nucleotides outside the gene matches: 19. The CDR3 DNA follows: TGCAGCGTTATAGGGACTCGCGGGGGGGCGGGATATTATGAGCAGTTCTTC. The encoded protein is CSVIGTRGGAGYYEQFF.

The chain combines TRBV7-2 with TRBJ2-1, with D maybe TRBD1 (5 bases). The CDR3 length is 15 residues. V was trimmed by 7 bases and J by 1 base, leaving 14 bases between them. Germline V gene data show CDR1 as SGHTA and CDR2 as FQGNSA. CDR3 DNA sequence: TGTGCCAGCACTCATCCGAAGGGGTCCTACAATGAGCAGTTCTTC. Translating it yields CASTHPKGSYNEQFF.

CDR3 sequence: CASSMSWDSPWPQHF. The DNA of the CDR3 is TGTGCCAGTAGTATGTCCTGGGACAGTCCATGGCCCCAGCATTTT. The rearrangement joins TRBV19 to TRBJ1-5; 7 positions agree with TRBD1. The germline V gene encodes CDR1 LNHDA and CDR2 SQIVND (reference sequence). The CDR3 runs 15 residues. The trim removed 3 bases at V and 9 bases at J, leaving 11 bases unmatched.

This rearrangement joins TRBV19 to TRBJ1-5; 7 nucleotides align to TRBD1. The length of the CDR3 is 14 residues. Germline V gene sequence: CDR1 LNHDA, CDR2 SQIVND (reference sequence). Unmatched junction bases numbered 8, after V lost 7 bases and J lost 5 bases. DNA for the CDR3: TGTGCCAGTATTGATCAGGGGGACTATCAGCCCCAGCATTTT. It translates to CASIDQGDYQPQHF. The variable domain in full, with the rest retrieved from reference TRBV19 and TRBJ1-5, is DGGITQSPKYLFRKEGQNVTLSCEQNLNHDAMYWYRQDPGQGLRLIYYSQIVNDFQKGDIAEGYSVSREKKESFPLTVTSAQKNPTAFYLCASIDQGDYQPQHFGDGTRLSIL.

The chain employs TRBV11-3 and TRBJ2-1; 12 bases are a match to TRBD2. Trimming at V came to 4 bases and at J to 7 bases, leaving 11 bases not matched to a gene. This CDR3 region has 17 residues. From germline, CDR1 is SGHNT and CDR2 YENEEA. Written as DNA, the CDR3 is TGTGCCAGCAGCTCCTCCCCTAGCGGGGGGGCCTTGAATGAGCAGTTCTTC. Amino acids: CASSSSPSGGALNEQFF.

CDR3 region: CASSLATTSGSYNEQFF. The CDR3 DNA sequence: TGTGCCAGCAGCTTAGCGACGACTAGTGGGTCCTACAATGAGCAGTTCTTC. This chain joins TRBV11-3 and TRBJ2-1; D is possibly TRBD2 (6 bases). This CDR3 is 17 amino acids long. Trimming stripped 1 base from V and 1 base from J, with 14 bases between. CDR1 SGHNT and CDR2 YENEEA come from the germline V gene.

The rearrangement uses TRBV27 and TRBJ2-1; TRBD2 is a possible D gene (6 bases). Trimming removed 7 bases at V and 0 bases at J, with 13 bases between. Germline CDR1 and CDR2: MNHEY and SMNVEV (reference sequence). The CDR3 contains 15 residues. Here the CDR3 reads CASTSGVSSYNEQFF. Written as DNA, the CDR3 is TGTGCCAGCACGTCGGGGGTGAGCTCCTACAATGAGCAGTTCTTC.

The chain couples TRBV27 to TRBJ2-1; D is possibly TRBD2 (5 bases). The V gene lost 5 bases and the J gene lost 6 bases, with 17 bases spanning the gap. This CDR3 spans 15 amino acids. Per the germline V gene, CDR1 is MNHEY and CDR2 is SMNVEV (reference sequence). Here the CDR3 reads CASSPGLGRANEQFF. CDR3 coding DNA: TGTGCCAGCAGTCCAGGACTCGGCCGGGCCAATGAGCAGTTCTTC.

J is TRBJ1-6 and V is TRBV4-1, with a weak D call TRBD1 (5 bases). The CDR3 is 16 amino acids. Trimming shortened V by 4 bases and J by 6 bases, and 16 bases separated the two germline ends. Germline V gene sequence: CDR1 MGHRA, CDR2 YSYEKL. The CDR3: CASSRPRGFSNSPLHF. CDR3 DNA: TGCGCCAGCAGCCGGCCTCGGGGGTTCAGTAATTCACCCCTCCACTTT.